The 32 T cell receptor beta chains given below trace back to one sample, sequenced in a study of OX40 agonist ivuxolimab in advanced cancers. Assay used: immunoSEQ multiplex PCR; TCRdb lists only in-frame clones, some missing. The sample holds tens of thousands of clones, roughly nine tenths seen once. The sequencing used CD4+ or CD8+ T cells sorted from blood, collected in a trial of the OX40 agonist ivuxolimab. The origin of the receptors is an adult with an advanced solid tumor such as melanoma, head and neck, liver or kidney cancer.

J is TRBJ2-5 and V is TRBV13, with D perhaps TRBD1 (7 bases). CDR1 is PRHDT and CDR2 is FYEKMQ in the germline V gene (reference sequence). There are 14 residues in the CDR3. V dropped 5 bases and J dropped 5 bases, with 15 bases sitting between them. The CDR3 nucleotides read TGTGCCAGCAGCCCCGGGGCGGGACAGGAGACCCAGTACTTC. Its protein product is CASSPGAGQETQYF.

This chain links TRBV6-5 with TRBJ1-3; D call uncertain. Looked up from germline, CDR1 is MNHEY and CDR2 is SVGAGI. V dropped 2 bases and J dropped 4 bases, with 9 bases sitting between them. This CDR3 is built from 14 residues. CDR3 bases: TGTGCCAGCAGTTACGTTGGGGTCGGAAACACCATATATTTT. Its protein is CASSYVGVGNTIYF.

The rearrangement links TRBV6-1 to TRBJ1-1; 12 positions agree with TRBD1. Germline loops: CDR1 MNHNS, CDR2 SASEGT. This CDR3 is 16 amino acids long. The J segment lost 7 bases and the V segment lost 3 bases, leaving 9 bases of the junction unmatched. CDR3 in DNA: TGTGCCAGCAGTGACCCTTGGGACAGGGGGCGCTTTGAAGCTTTCTTT. Translating it yields CASSDPWDRGRFEAFF.

The gene calls are TRBV7-8 and TRBJ2-2, with 16 nucleotides matching TRBD2. The length of the CDR3 is 21 residues. Germline-derived CDR1 and CDR2 are SGHVS and FQNEAQ. The ends lost 10 bases at V and 4 bases at J; junction bases unmatched: 21. The CDR3 loop reads CATRSGTSGRGGPPTTGELFF. In DNA form, the CDR3 reads TGTGCCACCCGATCGGGGACTAGCGGGAGGGGAGGGCCCCCGACCACCGGGGAGCTGTTTTTT.

The chain is built from TRBV7-9 and TRBJ2-7; D not resolved. CDR1 is SEHNR and CDR2 is FQNEAQ in the germline V gene (reference sequence). The CDR3 consists of 14 residues. Between the trimmed V and J ends, which lost 5 bases and 1 base, there was a span of 12 bases. CDR3 DNA sequence: TGTGCCAGCAGCCCTAGAAGTAGGTCCTACGAGCAGTACTTC. This sequence encodes CASSPRSRSYEQYF.

The rearrangement uses TRBV5-1 and TRBJ2-3; D ambiguous. The ends were cut back, 4 bases at V and 0 bases at J, with 3 bases in the middle. The CDR3 spans 12 residues. The germline V gene has CDR1 SGHRS and CDR2 YFSETQ. Written as DNA, the CDR3 is TGCGCCAGCAGCGAAAGCACAGATACGCAGTATTTT. Encoded protein: CASSESTDTQYF.

As to this clone: The same CDR3 also results from other DNA sequences found in this sample. The chain carries TRBV29-1 and TRBJ1-4; a possible D gene is TRBD1 (6 bases). CDR1 and CDR2 (germline): SQVTM, ANQGSEA. The CDR3 has 13 amino acids. V was trimmed by 5 bases and J by 8 bases, leaving 15 bases between them. This chain's CDR3 is CSVSTGLREKLFF. DNA for the CDR3: TGCAGCGTTTCGACAGGATTGAGAGAAAAACTGTTTTTT.

This chain links TRBV18 with TRBJ1-5; a weak D match, TRBD1 (5 bases). The CDR3 is 15 amino acids. CDR1 and CDR2 (germline): KGHSH, LQKENI. The V end was cut by 1 base, the J end by 6 bases, with 13 bases between. This CDR3 reads CASSPRGETGQPQHF. CDR3 nucleotide sequence: TGTGCCAGCTCACCACGGGGGGAAACGGGTCAGCCCCAGCATTTT.

This clone was counted a single time. The V call is TRBV28, the J call TRBJ2-1; 11 nucleotides line up with TRBD2. CDR3 length: 16 amino acids. The V and J ends lost 4 bases and 5 bases, in that order; junction bases with no gene match: 7. Germline V gene sequence: CDR1 MDHEN, CDR2 SYDVKM. The CDR3 nucleotides read TGTGCCAGCAGTTCGTCTAGCGGGAGGACCCACAATGAGCAGTTCTTC. Translated: CASSSSSGRTHNEQFF.

This sequence joins TRBV18 and TRBJ2-5; possibly TRBD2 for D (6 bases). The CDR3 runs 12 residues. V lost 3 bases to trimming and J lost 7 bases, with 9 bases between them. Germline V gene lookup returns CDR1 KGHSH and CDR2 LQKENI. In nucleotides, the CDR3 is TGTGCCAGCTCACCGTCGGAGGGGACCCAGTACTTC. This encodes CASSPSEGTQYF.

This clone showed up just a few times. This chain uses TRBV30 with TRBJ1-2; 7 nucleotides line up with TRBD1. The V gene's germline CDR1 is GTSNPN and CDR2 SVGIG (reference sequence). The CDR3 contains 13 residues. V shed 0 bases, J shed 4 bases, and the junction held 2 bases outside the gene matches. DNA of the CDR3: TGTGCCTGGAGTGTACAGGGGAGCTATGGCTACACCTTC. Translated: CAWSVQGSYGYTF.

This rearrangement joins TRBV18 to TRBJ2-1; 7 bases are shared with TRBD2. The trim removed 6 bases at V and 10 bases at J, leaving 6 bases unmatched. Germline CDR1 KGHSH, CDR2 LQKENI. The CDR3 totals 12 residues. CDR3 DNA sequence: TGTGCCAGCTCTCTGGAGCGGGAAGAGCAGTTCTTC. This translates into CASSLEREEQFF.

This chain uses TRBV6-6 with TRBJ1-1, with D unresolved. V shed 2 bases and J shed 0 bases, with 13 bases lying between them. Germline values: CDR1 MNHNY, CDR2 SVGAGI (reference sequence). This CDR3 is built from 16 residues. The chain's CDR3 is CASSYRSPSMNTEAFF. In DNA, the CDR3 is TGTGCCAGCAGTTACCGATCTCCCAGTATGAACACTGAAGCTTTCTTT.

This chain connects TRBV27 to TRBJ2-7; the match to TRBD2 covers 7 bases. This CDR3 region has 14 residues. Trimming at V came to 3 bases and at J to 6 bases, leaving 8 bases not matched to a gene. CDR1 is MNHEY, CDR2 SMNVEV, per germline (reference sequence). CDR3 residues: CASSFSGVLSEQYF. The DNA for the CDR3 is TGTGCCAGCAGTTTCAGCGGGGTCCTCTCCGAGCAGTACTTC.

The gene calls are TRBV5-1 and TRBJ2-5; 7 nucleotides agree with TRBD2. From germline, CDR1 is SGHRS and CDR2 YFSETQ. CDR3 size: 15 residues. V trimming: 0 bases; J trimming: 5 bases; junction bases outside the gene matches: 7. CDR3 protein: CASSLGPTSMETQYF. The CDR3 nucleotides are TGCGCCAGCAGCTTGGGCCCGACTAGCATGGAGACCCAGTACTTC. Looking up the rest from reference TRBV5-1 and TRBJ2-5 gives the full variable domain: KAGVTQTPRYLIKTRGQQVTLSCSPISGHRSVSWYQQTPGQGLQFLFEYFSETQRNKGNFPGRFSGRQFSNSRSEMNVSTLELGDSALYLCASSLGPTSMETQYFGPGTRLLVL.

The V gene is TRBV19, the J gene TRBJ2-4; 7 nucleotides align to TRBD1. The CDR3 loop spans 13 amino acids. From germline, CDR1 is LNHDA and CDR2 SQIVND (reference sequence). With V trimmed by 4 bases and J by 6 bases, 3 bases remained unmatched. CDR3 DNA sequence: TGTGCCAGTAGTACCAGACAGGGAAACATTCAGTACTTC. Translation gives CASSTRQGNIQYF.

This chain connects TRBV19 to TRBJ2-2; 10 positions match TRBD2. The CDR3 is 15 amino acids. The trim removed 3 bases at V and 5 bases at J, leaving 3 bases unmatched. Germline values: CDR1 LNHDA, CDR2 SQIVND (reference sequence). CDR3 in amino acids: CASSIAAGGTGELFF. In nucleotides, the CDR3 is TGTGCCAGTAGTATCGCAGCGGGAGGGACCGGGGAGCTGTTTTTT.

This chain joins TRBV5-4 and TRBJ2-5, with D perhaps being TRBD1 or TRBD2 (5 bases each). With 0 bases removed from V and 4 bases from J, the gap between germline ends came to 10 bases. CDR1 and CDR2 from the germline V gene are SGHNT and YYREEE (reference sequence). This CDR3 comprises 14 residues. This CDR3 is CASSLGGVGETQYF. CDR3 coding DNA: TGTGCCAGCAGCTTGGGAGGGGTTGGAGAGACCCAGTACTTC.

The chain has TRBV30 and TRBJ2-7; D not resolved. Per germline, CDR1 GTSNPN and CDR2 SVGIG (reference sequence). CDR3 length: 11 residues. Trimming removed 3 bases at V and 2 bases at J, with 5 bases between. The CDR3 spells CAWSQTYEQYF. In DNA, the CDR3 is TGTGCCTGGAGCCAGACCTACGAGCAGTACTTC.

This clone was picked up a small number of times. V gene TRBV28 combines with J gene TRBJ2-2, with a possible D match to TRBD2 (6 bases). V was pared by 9 bases and J by 4 bases, with 9 bases between. Germline V gene lookup returns CDR1 MDHEN and CDR2 SYDVKM. This CDR3 region has 12 residues. CDR3 protein: CASLGGTGELFF. CDR3 bases: TGTGCCAGTCTGGGAGGCACCGGGGAGCTGTTTTTT.

J is TRBJ2-2 and V is TRBV5-5, with D possibly matching TRBD2 (7 bases). Germline loops: CDR1 SGHKS, CDR2 YYEKEE (reference sequence). Deletions cut 0 bases from V and 4 bases from J, with 10 bases between. This CDR3 contains 15 residues. CDR3 in amino acids: CASSLEAGATGELFF. DNA of the CDR3: TGTGCCAGCAGCTTGGAGGCGGGGGCCACCGGGGAGCTGTTTTTT.

This clone has a single count. CDR3 bases: TGTGCCAGCAGCCCCCAATCAGGCGTCGCCGGGGAGCTGTTTTTT. Translated, it gives CASSPQSGVAGELFF. The chain joins TRBV7-8 to TRBJ2-2; D unresolved. Per the germline V gene, CDR1 is SGHVS and CDR2 is FQNEAQ. There are 15 residues in the CDR3. Trimming removed 5 bases from V and 6 bases from J, with 16 bases in between.

V usage is TRBV5-6 and J usage is TRBJ1-2; 12 bases match TRBD1. Germline CDR1 reads SGHDT; CDR2 reads YYEEEE. The V segment lost 4 bases and the J segment 8 bases; nucleotides outside the gene matches: 9. The CDR3 contains 15 residues. The CDR3 region has the DNA TGTGCCAGCAGCACGGGACAGGGGGCAGCAGGAGGCTACACCTTC. Its protein is CASSTGQGAAGGYTF.

The rearrangement uses TRBV28 and TRBJ2-1; 8 nucleotides match TRBD2. After removal of 3 bases from V and 4 bases from J, the junction contained 20 bases not matched to a gene. The CDR3 is 20 residues long. Germline V CDR1 and CDR2: MDHEN, SYDVKM. DNA of the CDR3: TGTGCCAGCAGTTTCATTGGGACTAGACCTGGTCCCGGTCTTTACAATGAGCAGTTCTTC. Its protein product is CASSFIGTRPGPGLYNEQFF.

CDR3 protein: CAISEAIGDTEAFF. In DNA, the CDR3 is TGTGCCATCAGTGAGGCGATCGGGGACACTGAAGCTTTCTTT. V gene TRBV10-3 combines with J gene TRBJ1-1, with D uncertain. This CDR3 comprises 14 residues. Germline values: CDR1 ENHRY, CDR2 SYGVKD. V was clipped by 2 bases and J by 3 bases, with 10 bases between them.

The rearrangement uses TRBV9 and TRBJ2-1; 11 nucleotides agree with TRBD2. This CDR3 spans 15 amino acids. The V gene's germline CDR1 is SGDLS and CDR2 YYNGEE. J was trimmed by 5 bases and V by 3 bases; bases with no gene match: 4. The CDR3, as DNA: TGTGCCAGCAGCGGCGGGACTAGCGGAAACAATGAGCAGTTCTTC. Translation gives CASSGGTSGNNEQFF. The full variable domain, completed using reference TRBV9 and TRBJ2-1, is DSGVTQTPKHLITATGQRVTLRCSPRSGDLSVYWYQQSLDQGLQFLIQYYNGEERAKGNILERFSAQQFPDLHSELNLSSLELGDSALYFCASSGGTSGNNEQFFGPGTRLTVL.

The genes are TRBV7-9 and TRBJ2-6; no definite D call. The V gene lost 5 bases and the J gene lost 0 bases, with 11 bases spanning the gap. The CDR3 sequence is 16 residues long. Per germline, CDR1 SEHNR and CDR2 FQNEAQ (reference sequence). The CDR3 DNA is TGTGCCAGCAGCCCGACGTCGACCTCTGGGGCCAACGTCCTGACTTTC. Protein product: CASSPTSTSGANVLTF.

The rearrangement uses TRBV7-2 and TRBJ2-7, with 7 positions matching TRBD2. With 8 bases clipped from V and 4 bases from J, the junction kept 8 bases outside the gene matches. This CDR3 contains 13 residues. Per germline, CDR1 SGHTA and CDR2 FQGNSA. The CDR3: CASRGRAGYEQYF. The CDR3 nucleotides read TGTGCCAGCCGTGGGAGGGCCGGATACGAGCAGTACTTC.

The CDR3 nucleotides are TGTGCCAGCAGCGTAAGCGCGGGAAACGGCGATGAGCAGTTCTTC. Translated, it gives CASSVSAGNGDEQFF. The chain joins TRBV9 to TRBJ2-1; the D gene is possibly TRBD2 (6 bases). Trimming pared 1 base from V and 8 bases from J, leaving 16 bases between. Per germline, CDR1 SGDLS and CDR2 YYNGEE. This CDR3 has 15 residues. Looking up the rest from reference TRBV9 and TRBJ2-1 gives the full variable domain: DSGVTQTPKHLITATGQRVTLRCSPRSGDLSVYWYQQSLDQGLQFLIQYYNGEERAKGNILERFSAQQFPDLHSELNLSSLELGDSALYFCASSVSAGNGDEQFFGPGTRLTVL.

CDR3 nucleotide sequence: TGTGCCAGCAGTTACTTATCCCTTGGGGGGGGGAATGAGCAGTTCTTC. This gives the protein CASSYLSLGGGNEQFF. The V call is TRBV6-6, the J call TRBJ2-1, with 7 bases matching TRBD2. The V and J ends lost 1 base and 7 bases, in that order; junction bases with no gene match: 10. Germline loops: CDR1 MNHNY, CDR2 SVGAGI (reference sequence). This CDR3 is built from 16 residues.

This clone was counted a single time. CDR3 DNA sequence: TGTGCCAGCAGCTTAGCGCCGGGAACCACAGATACGCAGTATTTT. The encoded protein is CASSLAPGTTDTQYF. This chain joins TRBV7-6 and TRBJ2-3; maybe TRBD2 (5 bases). From germline, CDR1 is SGHVS and CDR2 FNYEAQ. CDR3 length: 15 amino acids. V dropped 0 bases and J dropped 2 bases, with 9 bases sitting between them.

This chain uses TRBV6-1 with TRBJ1-1; TRBD1 might be the D (6 bases). Germline CDR1 is MNHNS and CDR2 is SASEGT. The CDR3 length is 16 residues. V dropped 4 bases and J dropped 0 bases, with 15 bases sitting between them. CDR3: CASSGGRGVMNTEAFF. The CDR3 DNA reads TGTGCCAGCAGTGGTGGGAGGGGGGTAATGAACACTGAAGCTTTCTTT.